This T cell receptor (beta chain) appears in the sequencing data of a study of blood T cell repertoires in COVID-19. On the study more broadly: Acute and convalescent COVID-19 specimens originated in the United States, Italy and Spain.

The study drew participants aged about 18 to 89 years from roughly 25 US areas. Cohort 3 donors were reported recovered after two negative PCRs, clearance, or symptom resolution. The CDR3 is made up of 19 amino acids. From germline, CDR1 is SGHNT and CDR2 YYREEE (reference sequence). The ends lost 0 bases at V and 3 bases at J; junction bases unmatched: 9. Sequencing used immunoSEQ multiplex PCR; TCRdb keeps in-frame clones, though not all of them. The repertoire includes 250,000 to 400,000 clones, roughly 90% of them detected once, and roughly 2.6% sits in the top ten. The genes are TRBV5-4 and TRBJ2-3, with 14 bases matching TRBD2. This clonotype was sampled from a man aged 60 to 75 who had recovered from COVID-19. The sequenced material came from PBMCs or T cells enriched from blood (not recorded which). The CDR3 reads CASSLALTSGGAWTDTQYF. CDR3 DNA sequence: TGTGCCAGCAGCTTGGCCTTGACTAGCGGGGGGGCCTGGACAGATACGCAGTATTTT.